The rows below give T cell receptor beta chains drawn from one sample of a study of blood T cell repertoires in COVID-19. Produced via immunoSEQ multiplex PCR; TCRdb's table is partial and in-frame only. Found here are more than 90,000 clones, 70% to 80% of them singletons; the top ten hold 5% to 7.5%. The sequenced sample was peripheral blood. All receptors come from a man between 65 and 80 years old with acute or convalescent COVID-19. Each CDR3 is given with its conserved first and last residue. D genes are given only for firm matches. The size field is filled for only some rows; it gives once, few, many or a size class.

v_call: TRBV12-3/TRBV12-4; clone_size: .; j_call: TRBJ1-1; d_call: .; cdr3_aa: CASSLSGNTEAFF; cdr3_nt: TGTGCCAGCAGTTTATCAGGTAACACTGAAGCTTTCTTT
v_call: TRBV18; clone_size: .; j_call: TRBJ1-6; d_call: .; cdr3_aa: CASSPGADNSPLHF; cdr3_nt: TGTGCCAGCTCACCGGGGGCGGATAATTCACCCCTCCACTTT
v_call: TRBV2; clone_size: few; j_call: TRBJ1-1; d_call: .; cdr3_aa: CASGGRTQGAFF; cdr3_nt: TGTGCCAGTGGGGGGAGGACCCAGGGAGCTTTCTTT
v_call: TRBV7-2; clone_size: .; j_call: TRBJ2-5; d_call: TRBD2; cdr3_aa: CASSSPGLAGASLNF; cdr3_nt: TGTGCCAGCAGCTCCCCGGGACTAGCGGGGGCCTCTTTAAACTTC
v_call: TRBV20-1; clone_size: .; j_call: TRBJ1-4; d_call: .; cdr3_aa: CSAGRDEKLFF; cdr3_nt: TGCAGTGCGGGCAGGGATGAAAAACTGTTTTTT
v_call: TRBV2; clone_size: .; j_call: TRBJ1-2; d_call: .; cdr3_aa: CASRVNREYNYGYTF; cdr3_nt: TGTGCCAGCAGGGTGAACAGGGAATATAACTATGGCTACACCTTC
v_call: TRBV21-1; clone_size: once; j_call: TRBJ1-5; d_call: .; cdr3_aa: CASRFSLDRANQPQHF; cdr3_nt: TGTGCCAGCCGCTTCTCACTAGACAGGGCCAATCAGCCCCAGCATTTT
v_call: TRBV3-1/TRBV3-2; clone_size: .; j_call: TRBJ1-5; d_call: .; cdr3_aa: CASSGGRGSGQPQHF; cdr3_nt: TGTGCCAGCTCCGGGGGGCGGGGCAGTGGACAGCCCCAGCATTTT
v_call: TRBV28; clone_size: once; j_call: TRBJ2-2; d_call: TRBD1; cdr3_aa: CASTPSGAGGLGELFF; cdr3_nt: TGTGCCAGCACCCCCTCGGGGGCAGGGGGCCTCGGGGAGCTGTTTTTT
v_call: TRBV18; clone_size: .; j_call: TRBJ2-7; d_call: TRBD1; cdr3_aa: CASSPRGQGHEQYF; cdr3_nt: TGTGCCAGCTCACCAAGGGGACAGGGGCACGAGCAGTACTTC
v_call: TRBV7-2; clone_size: .; j_call: TRBJ2-7; d_call: .; cdr3_aa: CASSLGTAYEQYF; cdr3_nt: TGTGCCAGCAGCTTAGGGACAGCCTACGAGCAGTACTTC
v_call: TRBV6-6; clone_size: .; j_call: TRBJ1-2; d_call: .; cdr3_aa: CASSVPGDYYGYTF; cdr3_nt: TGTGCCAGCAGCGTTCCAGGGGATTACTATGGCTACACCTTC
v_call: TRBV7-2; clone_size: .; j_call: TRBJ2-7; d_call: .; cdr3_aa: CASSPSYYEQYF; cdr3_nt: TGTGCCAGCAGCCCCTCGTATTACGAGCAGTACTTC
v_call: TRBV9; clone_size: .; j_call: TRBJ1-4; d_call: .; cdr3_aa: CASSVAGRADEKLFF; cdr3_nt: TGTGCCAGCAGCGTAGCGGGCAGGGCTGATGAAAAACTGTTTTTT
v_call: TRBV30; clone_size: .; j_call: TRBJ1-4; d_call: .; cdr3_aa: CAWRTQSGEKLFF; cdr3_nt: TGTGCCTGGAGGACCCAATCGGGTGAAAAACTGTTTTTT
v_call: TRBV11-3; clone_size: .; j_call: TRBJ2-1; d_call: .; cdr3_aa: CASSPSTGNYNEQFF; cdr3_nt: TGTGCCAGCAGCCCCAGCACAGGGAACTACAATGAGCAGTTCTTC
v_call: TRBV4-2; clone_size: .; j_call: TRBJ1-5; d_call: TRBD1; cdr3_aa: CASSQQGAGQPQHF; cdr3_nt: TGTGCCAGCAGCCAACAGGGGGCCGGTCAGCCCCAGCATTTT
v_call: TRBV30; clone_size: few; j_call: TRBJ1-1; d_call: TRBD1; cdr3_aa: CAWSVGQANTEAFF; cdr3_nt: TGTGCCTGGAGTGTGGGACAGGCGAACACTGAAGCTTTCTTT
v_call: TRBV6-5; clone_size: .; j_call: TRBJ1-2; d_call: .; cdr3_aa: CASSYSSSLRSGYTF; cdr3_nt: TGTGCCAGCAGTTACTCATCGTCCCTAAGAAGTGGCTACACCTTC
v_call: TRBV3-1/TRBV3-2; clone_size: .; j_call: TRBJ2-3; d_call: TRBD1; cdr3_aa: CASSQGQGADTQYF; cdr3_nt: TGTGCCAGCAGCCAAGGACAGGGGGCAGATACGCAGTATTTT
v_call: TRBV29-1; clone_size: .; j_call: TRBJ2-5; d_call: .; cdr3_aa: CSVEAGLRETQYF; cdr3_nt: TGCAGCGTTGAGGCGGGGCTCAGAGAGACCCAGTACTTC
v_call: TRBV7-9; clone_size: .; j_call: TRBJ2-3; d_call: .; cdr3_aa: CASSRGSYTDTQYF; cdr3_nt: TGTGCCAGCAGCCGCGGATCGTACACAGATACGCAGTATTTT
v_call: TRBV7-2; clone_size: .; j_call: TRBJ1-6; d_call: TRBD1; cdr3_aa: CASSPQTGYNSPLHF; cdr3_nt: TGTGCCAGCAGCCCCCAGACAGGGTATAATTCACCCCTCCACTTT
v_call: TRBV28; clone_size: .; j_call: TRBJ2-3; d_call: .; cdr3_aa: CASSSQNTQYF; cdr3_nt: TGTGCCAGCAGTAGTCAGAATACGCAGTATTTT
v_call: TRBV28; clone_size: .; j_call: TRBJ2-2; d_call: .; cdr3_aa: CASTSTGELFF; cdr3_nt: TGTGCCAGCACTTCCACCGGGGAGCTGTTTTTT
v_call: TRBV19; clone_size: .; j_call: TRBJ2-7; d_call: TRBD2; cdr3_aa: CASSIVAGEEYEQYF; cdr3_nt: TGTGCCAGTAGTATAGTAGCGGGAGAGGAATACGAGCAGTACTTC
v_call: TRBV7-8; clone_size: once; j_call: TRBJ2-1; d_call: .; cdr3_aa: CASKEEPGLPSGEQFF; cdr3_nt: TGTGCCAGCAAGGAGGAACCGGGACTCCCTTCTGGGGAGCAGTTCTTC
v_call: TRBV28; clone_size: .; j_call: TRBJ2-5; d_call: .; cdr3_aa: CASSLPGGRKTQYF; cdr3_nt: TGTGCCAGCAGTCTCCCCGGGGGGCGAAAGACCCAGTACTTC
v_call: TRBV24-1; clone_size: .; j_call: TRBJ1-5; d_call: .; cdr3_aa: CATSDPKISNQPQHF; cdr3_nt: TGTGCCACCAGTGACCCAAAAATTAGCAATCAGCCCCAGCATTTT
v_call: TRBV27; clone_size: .; j_call: TRBJ1-1; d_call: .; cdr3_aa: CASSVRWGHAPNTEAFF; cdr3_nt: TGTGCCAGCAGTGTCCGATGGGGGCATGCGCCGAACACTGAAGCTTTCTTT
v_call: TRBV7-8; clone_size: .; j_call: TRBJ2-1; d_call: .; cdr3_aa: CASSVNNEQFF; cdr3_nt: TGTGCCAGCAGCGTCAATAATGAGCAGTTCTTC
v_call: TRBV9; clone_size: .; j_call: TRBJ2-3; d_call: TRBD2; cdr3_aa: CASSVDQRETDTQYF; cdr3_nt: TGTGCCAGCAGCGTAGATCAGCGGGAGACAGATACGCAGTATTTT
v_call: TRBV19; clone_size: .; j_call: TRBJ2-5; d_call: TRBD1; cdr3_aa: CASSMTGGGTPRKETQYF; cdr3_nt: TGTGCCAGTAGCATGACAGGGGGCGGTACACCGCGAAAAGAGACCCAGTACTTC
v_call: TRBV5-1; clone_size: .; j_call: TRBJ1-1; d_call: TRBD1; cdr3_aa: CASSSGQGDTEAFF; cdr3_nt: TGCGCCAGCAGCTCGGGACAGGGGGACACTGAAGCTTTCTTT
v_call: TRBV7-6; clone_size: few; j_call: TRBJ2-7; d_call: TRBD2; cdr3_aa: CASSLFPPGGREAYEQYF; cdr3_nt: TGTGCCAGCAGCTTATTCCCCCCTGGCGGGAGGGAGGCCTACGAGCAGTACTTC